The T cell receptor (beta chain) under discussion was sequenced for a study of blood T cell repertoires in COVID-19. This CDR3 has 12 residues. Between the trimmed V and J ends, which lost 5 bases and 4 bases, there was a span of 9 bases. Per germline, CDR1 SGHRS and CDR2 YFSETQ. Original processing methods: Nucleated cell number was recorded as an estimate derived from reference gene primer amplification. TCRdb's copy holds only in-frame clones and misses some; the assay was immunoSEQ multiplex PCR. The V and J calls and clone size were taken over from that table, and D and trimming were inferred from the DNA. The table shows more than 200,000 clones, with 80% to 85% occurring only once.

The chain is built from TRBV5-1 and TRBJ1-2, with D tentatively TRBD1 (5 bases). Sequenced sample: peripheral blood. This receptor was identified in a man aged 60-69 years with acute or convalescent COVID-19. CDR3 protein: CASRGEVYGYTF. CDR3 DNA: TGCGCCAGCAGGGGGGAGGTCTATGGCTACACCTTC.